One sample yielded the 17 T cell receptor beta chains listed below, sequenced in a study of blood T cell repertoires in COVID-19. Sequencing was performed with immunoSEQ multiplex PCR; in TCRdb, only in-frame clones are kept and a portion is missing. The table shows around 240,000 clones, with approximately 84% occurring only once. The sample taken for sequencing was peripheral blood. Every receptor here comes from an elderly woman with acute or convalescent COVID-19.

The chain combines TRBV5-1 with TRBJ2-5, with 9 bases identical to TRBD1. Germline loops: CDR1 SGHRS, CDR2 YFSETQ. This CDR3 is built from 15 residues. The junction had 0 bases not matched to a gene; V was cut back by 0 bases and J by 0 bases. CDR3 DNA sequence: TGCGCCAGCAGCTTGGGACAGGGGGACCAAGAGACCCAGTACTTC. It codes for CASSLGQGDQETQYF.

This chain links TRBV9 with TRBJ2-1; D gene ambiguous. The CDR3 runs 11 residues. In germline, CDR1 is SGDLS, CDR2 YYNGEE. Trimming removed 2 bases at V and 8 bases at J, with 5 bases between. CDR3 in amino acids: CASSVSDEQFF. The CDR3 nucleotides are TGTGCCAGCAGCGTGAGCGATGAGCAGTTCTTC.

The chain links TRBV15 to TRBJ1-4; no clear D. CDR1 LNHNV and CDR2 YYDKDF come from the germline V gene (reference sequence). The CDR3 spans 18 residues. The V and J ends lost 0 bases and 0 bases respectively, with 14 bases between them. The CDR3 here is CATSRDSRGFATNEKLFF. The CDR3, as DNA: TGTGCCACCAGCAGAGATAGTCGAGGCTTCGCAACTAATGAAAAACTGTTTTTT.

The chain carries TRBV3-1 (or the pseudogene TRBV3-2) and TRBJ1-2; TRBD1 might be the D (6 bases). The CDR3 covers 13 residues. The V end was cut by 2 bases, the J end by 8 bases, with 12 bases between. Germline assignment: CDR1 LGHDT and CDR2 YNNKEL (reference sequence). Here the CDR3 DNA reads TGTGCCAGCAGCCAAAATACAGGGTTCGGCTACACCTTC. Its protein is CASSQNTGFGYTF.

This chain joins TRBV9 and TRBJ1-1, with TRBD1 matching over 10 bases. The CDR3 consists of 18 residues. Trimming cost V 4 bases and J 0 bases; bases outside gene matches: 12. Per germline, CDR1 SGDLS and CDR2 YYNGEE. CDR3 in DNA: TGTGCCAGCAGCTTCATAGGGACAGGGGTTGGGGTGAACACTGAAGCTTTCTTT. Its translation is CASSFIGTGVGVNTEAFF.

V gene TRBV6-2 or TRBV6-3 combines with J gene TRBJ2-2, with D possibly being TRBD1 (6 bases). V lost 5 bases, J lost 0 bases, and 10 bases lay in between. CDR3 length equals 15 residues. Germline values: CDR1 MNHEY, CDR2 SVGEGT. This chain's CDR3 is CASSGDRTNTGELFF. The CDR3 region has the DNA TGTGCCAGCAGTGGAGACAGGACGAACACCGGGGAGCTGTTTTTT.

The chain joins TRBV7-9 to TRBJ2-7; D might be TRBD2 (5 bases). This CDR3 region has 15 residues. V shed 2 bases and J shed 0 bases, with 11 bases lying between them. Looked up from germline, CDR1 is SEHNR and CDR2 is FQNEAQ (reference sequence). The CDR3 reads CASSLSGLASYEQYF. As DNA, the CDR3 is TGTGCCAGCAGCTTATCAGGACTCGCCTCCTACGAGCAGTACTTC.

The rearrangement uses TRBV28 and TRBJ2-7; perhaps TRBD1 as D (6 bases). The V and J ends lost 2 bases and 0 bases respectively, with 11 bases between them. CDR3 length equals 15 residues. The germline V gene has CDR1 MDHEN and CDR2 SYDVKM. CDR3 sequence (DNA): TGTGCCAGCAGTTTAGTTACAGGGCTCTCCTACGAGCAGTACTTC. Amino acid sequence: CASSLVTGLSYEQYF.

The rearrangement joins TRBV10-2 to TRBJ2-3; 9 bases align to TRBD2. Germline loops: CDR1 WSHSY, CDR2 SAAADI. This CDR3 is 14 amino acids long. V lost 5 bases and J lost 3; bases outside the gene matches: 3. The CDR3 region has the DNA TGCGCCAGCAGTCAAAGCGGGAGGACAGATACGCAGTATTTT. This encodes CASSQSGRTDTQYF.

This chain joins TRBV6-4 and TRBJ1-3; 8 bases agree with TRBD1. CDR1 and CDR2 (germline): MRHNA, SNTAGT. V shed 3 bases, J shed 3 bases, and the junction held 7 bases outside the gene matches. CDR3 length: 16 amino acids. This CDR3 reads CASSEGTGTIGNTIYF. The CDR3 DNA sequence: TGTGCCAGCAGTGAAGGGACAGGAACAATTGGAAACACCATATATTTT.

The chain links TRBV5-5 to TRBJ1-2; tentatively, D is TRBD1 (5 bases). Germline values: CDR1 SGHKS, CDR2 YYEKEE (reference sequence). There are 12 residues in the CDR3. Trimming removed 4 bases from V and 7 bases from J, with 11 bases in between. The CDR3 nucleotides are TGTGCCAGCAGCACCAACCAGGGTGGCTACACCTTC. This codes for CASSTNQGGYTF.

The chain has TRBV7-2 and TRBJ2-2; 8 bases match TRBD1. The V gene's germline CDR1 is SGHTA and CDR2 FQGNSA. The CDR3 is 15 amino acids. V shed 5 bases and J 6 bases; nucleotides not matched to a gene: 8. The CDR3 sequence is CASSLDRGGAGELFF. The CDR3 DNA follows: TGTGCCAGCAGCCTCGACAGGGGAGGCGCCGGGGAGCTGTTTTTT.

This clone was observed once. This chain joins TRBV4-2 and TRBJ2-3; D gene ambiguous. V shed 0 bases and J shed 1 base, with 8 bases lying between them. CDR1 is LGHNA and CDR2 is YNFKEQ in the germline V gene. CDR3 length: 15 amino acids. The CDR3 bases are TGTGCCAGCAGCCAAGATGCCCAGGGCACAGATACGCAGTATTTT. Its translation is CASSQDAQGTDTQYF.

The chain is built from TRBV6-2 or TRBV6-3 and TRBJ1-6; 8 nucleotides line up with TRBD1. The CDR3 runs 15 residues. Per the germline V gene, CDR1 is MNHEY and CDR2 is SVGEGT. After removal of 3 bases from V and 8 bases from J, the junction contained 6 bases not matched to a gene. The CDR3 nucleotides are TGTGCCAGCAGTTATGGCAGGGGGCAATATTCACCCCTCCACTTT. Translating gives CASSYGRGQYSPLHF.

This chain uses TRBV11-2 with TRBJ2-1, with 9 bases identical to TRBD2. There are 18 residues in the CDR3. V was clipped by 0 bases and J by 7 bases; unmatched bases: 13. Germline CDR1 SGHAT, CDR2 FQNNGV. The CDR3 sequence: CASSLEVSGSLGKNEQFF. The CDR3 DNA sequence: TGTGCCAGCAGCTTAGAGGTTAGCGGGAGTCTTGGGAAGAATGAGCAGTTCTTC.

The table lists this clone with a few counts. The rearrangement links TRBV7-3 to TRBJ1-3; TRBD1 might be the D (6 bases). Germline CDR1 is SGHTA and CDR2 is FQGTGA. The CDR3 is made up of 16 amino acids. The V end lost 5 bases, the J end lost 2 bases, and 16 bases lay between the germline ends. CDR3 region: CASSPSGDQPGNTIYF. CDR3 DNA sequence: TGTGCCAGCAGCCCATCAGGGGATCAACCTGGAAACACCATATATTTT.

The chain carries TRBV5-4 and TRBJ2-5, with 8 bases aligning to TRBD2. CDR1 SGHNT and CDR2 YYREEE come from the germline V gene (reference sequence). The junction had 6 bases not matched to a gene; V was cut back by 0 bases and J by 5 bases. This CDR3 contains 15 residues. The CDR3 is CASSLVAGGAETQYF. The CDR3 coding sequence is TGTGCCAGCAGCTTGGTTGCGGGGGGCGCCGAGACCCAGTACTTC.